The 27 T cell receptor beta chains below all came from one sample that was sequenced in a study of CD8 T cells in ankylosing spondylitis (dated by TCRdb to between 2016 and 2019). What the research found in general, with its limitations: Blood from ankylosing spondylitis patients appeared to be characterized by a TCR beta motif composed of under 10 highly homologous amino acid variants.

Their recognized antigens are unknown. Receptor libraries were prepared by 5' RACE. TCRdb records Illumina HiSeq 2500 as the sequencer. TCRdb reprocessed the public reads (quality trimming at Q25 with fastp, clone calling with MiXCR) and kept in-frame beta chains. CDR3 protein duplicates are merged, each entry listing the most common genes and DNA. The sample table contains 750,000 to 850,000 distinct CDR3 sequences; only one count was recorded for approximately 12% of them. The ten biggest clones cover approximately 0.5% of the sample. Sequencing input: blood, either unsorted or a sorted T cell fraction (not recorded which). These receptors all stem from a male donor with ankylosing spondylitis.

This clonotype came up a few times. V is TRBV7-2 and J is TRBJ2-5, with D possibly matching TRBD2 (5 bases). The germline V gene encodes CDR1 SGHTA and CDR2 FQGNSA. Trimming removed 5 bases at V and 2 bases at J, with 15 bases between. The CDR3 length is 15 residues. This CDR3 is CASSHGWSGQETQYF. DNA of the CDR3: TGTGCCAGCAGCCACGGCTGGTCGGGGCAAGAGACCCAGTACTTC.

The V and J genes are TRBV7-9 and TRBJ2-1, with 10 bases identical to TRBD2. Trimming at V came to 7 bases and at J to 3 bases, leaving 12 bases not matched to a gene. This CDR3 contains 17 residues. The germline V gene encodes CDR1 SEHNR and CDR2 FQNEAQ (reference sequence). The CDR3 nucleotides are TGTGCCAGCATCCCCAGAGGTAGCGGGGGGATCTACAATGAGCAGTTCTTC. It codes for CASIPRGSGGIYNEQFF.

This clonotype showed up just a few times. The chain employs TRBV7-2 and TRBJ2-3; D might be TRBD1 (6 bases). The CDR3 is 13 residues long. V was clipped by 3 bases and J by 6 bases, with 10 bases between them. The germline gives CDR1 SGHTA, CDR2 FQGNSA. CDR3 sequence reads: CASSFGQKDTQYF. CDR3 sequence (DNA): TGTGCCAGCAGCTTCGGACAGAAGGATACGCAGTATTTT.

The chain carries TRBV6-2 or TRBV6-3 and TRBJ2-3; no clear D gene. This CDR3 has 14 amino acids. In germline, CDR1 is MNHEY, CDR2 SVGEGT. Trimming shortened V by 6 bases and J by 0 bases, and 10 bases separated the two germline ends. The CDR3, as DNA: TGTGCCAGCAGGGAGCGCCTTAGCACAGATACGCAGTATTTT. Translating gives CASRERLSTDTQYF.

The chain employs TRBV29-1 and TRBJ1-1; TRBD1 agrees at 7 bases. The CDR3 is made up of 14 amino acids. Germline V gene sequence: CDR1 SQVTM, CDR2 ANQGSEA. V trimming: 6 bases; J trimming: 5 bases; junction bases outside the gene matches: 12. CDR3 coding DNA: TGCAGCGTCCAGGGGGGGGGCCAGGGGACTGAAGCTTTCTTT. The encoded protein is CSVQGGGQGTEAFF.

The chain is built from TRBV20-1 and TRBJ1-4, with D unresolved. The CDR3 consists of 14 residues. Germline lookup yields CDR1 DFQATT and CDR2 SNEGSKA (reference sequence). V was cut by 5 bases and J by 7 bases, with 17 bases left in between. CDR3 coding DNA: TGCAGTGCTCAGGACGCCGGAACGGGTGAAAAACTGTTTTTT. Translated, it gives CSAQDAGTGEKLFF.

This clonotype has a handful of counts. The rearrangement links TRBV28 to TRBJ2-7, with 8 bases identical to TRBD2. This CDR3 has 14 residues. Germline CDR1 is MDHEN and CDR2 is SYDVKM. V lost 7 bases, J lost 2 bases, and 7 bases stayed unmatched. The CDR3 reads CASNERGLTYEQYF. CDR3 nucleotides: TGTGCCAGCAACGAGCGGGGGCTAACCTACGAGCAGTACTTC.

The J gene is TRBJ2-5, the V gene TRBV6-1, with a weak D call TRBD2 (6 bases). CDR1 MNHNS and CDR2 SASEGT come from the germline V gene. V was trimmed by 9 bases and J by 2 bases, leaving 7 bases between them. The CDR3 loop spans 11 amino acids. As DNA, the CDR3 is TGTGCCAGTGGGAGGCAAGAGACCCAGTACTTC. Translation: CASGRQETQYF.

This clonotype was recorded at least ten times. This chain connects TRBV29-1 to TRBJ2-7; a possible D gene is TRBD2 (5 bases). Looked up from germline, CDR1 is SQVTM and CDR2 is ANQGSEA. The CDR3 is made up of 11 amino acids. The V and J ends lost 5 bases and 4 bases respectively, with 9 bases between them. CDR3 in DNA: TGCAGCGTTCAATCGGGGTACGAGCAGTACTTC. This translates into CSVQSGYEQYF.

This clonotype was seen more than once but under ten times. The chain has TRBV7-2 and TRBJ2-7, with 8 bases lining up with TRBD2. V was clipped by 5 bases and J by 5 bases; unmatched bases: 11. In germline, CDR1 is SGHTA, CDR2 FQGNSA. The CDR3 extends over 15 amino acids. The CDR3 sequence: CASSPGLALSHEQYF. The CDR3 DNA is TGTGCCAGCAGCCCCGGACTAGCTTTATCCCACGAGCAGTACTTC.

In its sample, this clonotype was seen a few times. Here the CDR3 reads CSARSGLAGRYNEQFF. Written as DNA, the CDR3 is TGCAGTGCTAGATCCGGACTAGCGGGGCGCTACAATGAGCAGTTCTTC. The chain uses TRBV20-1 and TRBJ2-1; TRBD2 aligns across 12 bases. V lost 2 bases and J lost 3; bases outside the gene matches: 5. This CDR3 has 16 amino acids. Germline assignment: CDR1 DFQATT and CDR2 SNEGSKA (reference sequence).

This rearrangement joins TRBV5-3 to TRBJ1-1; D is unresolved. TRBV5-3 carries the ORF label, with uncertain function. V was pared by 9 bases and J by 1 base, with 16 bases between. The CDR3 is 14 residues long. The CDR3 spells CAMGPRAQNTEAFF. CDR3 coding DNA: TGTGCCATGGGCCCTCGGGCCCAGAACACTGAAGCTTTCTTT.

CDR3 sequence: CASSLAFRELQATQYF. The CDR3 nucleotides are TGCGCCAGCAGCTTGGCCTTCAGGGAGCTTCAGGCCACGCAGTATTTT. The genes are TRBV5-1 and TRBJ2-3; the D gene could be TRBD1 or TRBD2 (5 bases each). Looked up from germline, CDR1 is SGHRS and CDR2 is YFSETQ. V was shortened by 0 bases and J by 9 bases, with 20 bases between the two germline ends. The CDR3 contains 16 residues.

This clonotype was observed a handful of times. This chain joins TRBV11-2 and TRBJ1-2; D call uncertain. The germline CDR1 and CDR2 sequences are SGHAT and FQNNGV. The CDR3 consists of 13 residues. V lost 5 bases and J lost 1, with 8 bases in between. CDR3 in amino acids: CASSVFINYGYTF. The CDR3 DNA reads TGTGCCAGCAGCGTCTTCATTAACTATGGCTACACCTTC.

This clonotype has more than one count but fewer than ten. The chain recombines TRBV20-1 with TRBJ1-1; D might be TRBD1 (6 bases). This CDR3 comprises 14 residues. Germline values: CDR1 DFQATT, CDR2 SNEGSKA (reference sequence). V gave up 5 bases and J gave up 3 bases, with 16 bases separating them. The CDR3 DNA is TGCAGTGCTTTATCAGGGACATGGGACACTGAAGCTTTCTTT. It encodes CSALSGTWDTEAFF.

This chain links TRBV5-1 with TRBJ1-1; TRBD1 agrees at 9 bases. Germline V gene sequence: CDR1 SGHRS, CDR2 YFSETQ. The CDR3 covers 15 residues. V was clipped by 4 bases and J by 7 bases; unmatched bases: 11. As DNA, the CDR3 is TGCGCCAGCAGCAAGGACAGGGGCCTAATCGATGAAGCTTTCTTT. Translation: CASSKDRGLIDEAFF. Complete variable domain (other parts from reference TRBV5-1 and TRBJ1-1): KAGVTQTPRYLIKTRGQQVTLSCSPISGHRSVSWYQQTPGQGLQFLFEYFSETQRNKGNFPGRFSGRQFSNSRSEMNVSTLELGDSALYLCASSKDRGLIDEAFFGQGTRLTVV.

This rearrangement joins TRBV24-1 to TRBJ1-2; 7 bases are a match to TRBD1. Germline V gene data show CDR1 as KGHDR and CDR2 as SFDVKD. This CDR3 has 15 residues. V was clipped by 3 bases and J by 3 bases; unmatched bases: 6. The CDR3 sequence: CATSDPGGSYYGYTF. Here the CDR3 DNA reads TGTGCCACCAGTGATCCAGGGGGATCGTACTATGGCTACACCTTC.

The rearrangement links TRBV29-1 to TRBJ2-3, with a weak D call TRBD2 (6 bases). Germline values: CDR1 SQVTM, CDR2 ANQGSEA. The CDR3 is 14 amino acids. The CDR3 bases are TGCGGAATCGGGGAGGTAGCCAGCACAGATACGCAGTATTTT. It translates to CGIGEVASTDTQYF.

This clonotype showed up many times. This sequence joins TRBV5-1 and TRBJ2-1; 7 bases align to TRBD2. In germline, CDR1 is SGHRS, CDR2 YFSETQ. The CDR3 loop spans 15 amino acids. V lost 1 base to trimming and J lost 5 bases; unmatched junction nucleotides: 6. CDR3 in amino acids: CASSLMPSGNNEQFF. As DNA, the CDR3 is TGCGCCAGCAGCTTGATGCCTAGCGGAAACAATGAGCAGTTCTTC.

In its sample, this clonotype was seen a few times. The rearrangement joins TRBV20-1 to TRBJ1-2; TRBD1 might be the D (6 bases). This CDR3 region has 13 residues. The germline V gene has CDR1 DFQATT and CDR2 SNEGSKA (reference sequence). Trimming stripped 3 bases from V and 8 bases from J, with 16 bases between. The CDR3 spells CSARLGPGVGYTF. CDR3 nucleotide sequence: TGCAGTGCTAGGTTGGGGCCAGGGGTAGGCTACACCTTC.

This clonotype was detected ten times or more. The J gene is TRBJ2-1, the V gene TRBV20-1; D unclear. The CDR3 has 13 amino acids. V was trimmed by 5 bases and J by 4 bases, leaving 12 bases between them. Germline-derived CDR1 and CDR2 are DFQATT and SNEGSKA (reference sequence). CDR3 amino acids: CSAESVSYNEQFF. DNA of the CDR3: TGCAGTGCTGAGTCCGTATCTTACAATGAGCAGTTCTTC.

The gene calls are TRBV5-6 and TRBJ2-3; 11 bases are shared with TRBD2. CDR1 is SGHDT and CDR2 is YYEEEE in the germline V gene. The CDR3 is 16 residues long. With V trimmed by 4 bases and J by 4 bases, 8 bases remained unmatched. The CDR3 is CASSPLAGGGPDTQYF. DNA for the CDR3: TGTGCCAGCAGCCCTCTAGCGGGAGGCGGCCCAGATACGCAGTATTTT.

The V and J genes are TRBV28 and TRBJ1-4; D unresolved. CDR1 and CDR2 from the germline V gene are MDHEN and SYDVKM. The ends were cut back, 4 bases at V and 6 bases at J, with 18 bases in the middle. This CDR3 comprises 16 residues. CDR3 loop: CASSSTRRAADEKLFF. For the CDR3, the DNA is TGTGCCAGCAGTTCCACCCGTAGGGCTGCGGATGAAAAACTGTTTTTT.

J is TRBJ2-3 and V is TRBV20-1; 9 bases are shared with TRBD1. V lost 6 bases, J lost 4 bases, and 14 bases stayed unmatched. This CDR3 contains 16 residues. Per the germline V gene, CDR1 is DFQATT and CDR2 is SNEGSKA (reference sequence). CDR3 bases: TGCAGTGCCCGATACCTAGGGACAGGGAACCCAGATACGCAGTATTTT. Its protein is CSARYLGTGNPDTQYF.

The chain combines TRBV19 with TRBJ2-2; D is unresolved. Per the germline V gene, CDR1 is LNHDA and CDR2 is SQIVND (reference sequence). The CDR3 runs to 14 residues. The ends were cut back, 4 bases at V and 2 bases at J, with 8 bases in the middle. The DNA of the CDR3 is TGTGCCAGTAGTACCGGGCCCAACACCGGGGAGCTGTTTTTT. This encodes CASSTGPNTGELFF.

For the CDR3, the DNA is TGTGCCACCAGTACGGACCTCTCTGGGGCCAACGTCCTGACTTTC. Translated: CATSTDLSGANVLTF. The gene calls are TRBV15 and TRBJ2-6; D gene uncertain. The V gene's germline CDR1 is LNHNV and CDR2 YYDKDF (reference sequence). V shed 6 bases and J shed 0 bases, with 9 bases lying between them. This CDR3 region has 15 residues.

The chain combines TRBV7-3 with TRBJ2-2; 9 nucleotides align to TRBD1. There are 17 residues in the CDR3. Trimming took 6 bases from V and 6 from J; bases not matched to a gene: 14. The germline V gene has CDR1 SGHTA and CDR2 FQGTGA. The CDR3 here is CASRITMTTGGPGELFF. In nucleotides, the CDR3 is TGTGCCAGCAGAATTACGATGACGACAGGGGGTCCCGGGGAGCTGTTTTTT.